The T cell receptor (beta chain) under discussion was sequenced for a study of shared clonotypes between healthy human individuals. Study results and caveats: Sorted-subset sequencing, rarefaction showed, was incomplete despite large depth.

The table came from immunoSEQ multiplex PCR; TCRdb's copy has only in-frame clones and leaves some out. This table has around 1,100,000 clones, 60% to 85% appearing once. Comments on this clone: What it binds is not known.

Germline CDR1 MNHEY, CDR2 SMNVEV (reference sequence). V gave up 5 bases and J gave up 2 bases; unmatched junction bases: 8. The CDR3 has 17 residues. Material: memory CD4+ T cells from PBMCs. Subset indicated: CD45RA-negative fraction. V and J are TRBV27 and TRBJ2-1; 11 nucleotides line up with TRBD2. The TCR comes from a man between 18 and 35 years old in good health. Some clones in this sample may be carry-over from other donors' samples. CDR3 region: CASSHSRLAGTYNEQFF. CDR3 DNA sequence: TGTGCCAGCAGTCACTCCCGACTAGCGGGAACCTACAATGAGCAGTTCTTC.